This TCR beta chain was observed in a study of CD8+ T cells in alopecia areata. A note on this clone: Antigen specificity is unknown. The DNA is omitted, as the CDR3 cannot be located on it reliably, and the CDR3 follows TCRdb's listing.

RNA extraction and reverse transcription yielded cDNA as sequencing template. The protocol was immunoSEQ multiplex PCR, while the TCRdb copy is restricted to in-frame clones and leaves out a portion. The sample includes approximately 130,000 clones, approximately 60% of them seen just once. As for treatment: oral pan-JAK inhibitor, 5-10 mg twice daily. PBMCs provided sorted CD4+ and CD8+ T cells. Study-level points and caveats: A large proportion of expanded lesional clones were detected persisting in scalp and blood during tofacitinib.

The CDR3 extends over 14 residues, inclusive of both ends. CDR1 is MNHEY and CDR2 is SMNVEV in the germline V gene (reference sequence). The input for sequencing was CD4+ T cells sorted from blood, taken at week 4, from a patient treated with tofacitinib. The J gene is TRBJ1-2, the V gene TRBV27. This receptor was identified in a human donor with alopecia areata. CDR3 sequence reads: CASSSSGGRYGYTF.